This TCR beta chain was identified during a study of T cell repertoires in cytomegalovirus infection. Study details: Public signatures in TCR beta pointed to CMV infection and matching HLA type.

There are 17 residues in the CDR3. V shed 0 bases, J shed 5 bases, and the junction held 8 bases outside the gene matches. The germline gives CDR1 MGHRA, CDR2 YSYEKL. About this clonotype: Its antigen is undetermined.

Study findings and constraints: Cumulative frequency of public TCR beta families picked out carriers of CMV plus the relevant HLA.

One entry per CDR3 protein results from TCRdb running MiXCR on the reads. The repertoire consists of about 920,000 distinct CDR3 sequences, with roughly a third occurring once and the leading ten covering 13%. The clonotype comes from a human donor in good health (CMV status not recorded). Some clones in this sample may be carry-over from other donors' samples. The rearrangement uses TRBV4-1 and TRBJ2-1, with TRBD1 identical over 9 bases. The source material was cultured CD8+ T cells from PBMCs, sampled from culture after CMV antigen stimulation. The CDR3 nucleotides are TGCGCCAGCAGCCAAGAGGGGACAGGGACAGGGAACAATGAGCAGTTCTTC. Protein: CASSQEGTGTGNNEQFF.